The clone carrying this TCR beta chain was recorded at least ten times. Its antigen remains unidentified. These data are taken from a study of CD8+CD57+ T cells in acquired aplastic anemia. Study background: An average of about 3.4 ug of DNA was obtained from sorted CD4+ and CD8+ cells. Notes on the study in general: Patients shared 25 to 30 CD8+ CDR3 sequences with controls. In CD8+ cells, Simpson's diversity showed no significant difference between patients and controls.

CDR1 and CDR2 (germline): LNHNV, YYDKDF (reference sequence). The ends lost 0 bases at V and 5 bases at J; junction bases unmatched: 9. The CDR3 is 18 residues long. Genomic DNA, the template, was used for profiling of the TCR beta VDJ and CDR3. One entry per CDR3 protein, called by TCRdb with MiXCR from the reads. The table records under 350,000 distinct CDR3 sequences, 56% of them present only once. The rearrangement uses TRBV15 and TRBJ1-4, with 10 bases fitting TRBD1. This TCR came from a human donor with severe aplastic anemia or a healthy control (not recorded which). What was sequenced was sorted CD4+, CD8+, or CD8+CD57+ T cells (not recorded which) from PBMCs. The CDR3 region is CATSRDLGGQGLNEKLFF. The CDR3 nucleotides read TGTGCCACCAGCAGAGATCTCGGGGGACAGGGGTTAAATGAAAAACTGTTTTTT.